These 13 T cell receptor beta chains were all obtained from the same sample, sequenced in a study of T cell responses to AZD1222 COVID-19 vaccine (dated by TCRdb to about 2021). The sample's time point label, in plain terms: about 28 days (+/-7) after the second vaccine dose. The receptor library was made with the immunoSEQ multiplex PCR assay. TCRdb obtained this table from immuneACCESS and retained in-frame rearrangements with V and J assigned. These tables miss some clones; where compared with another copy, unresolved V genes account for less than half of the shortfall, and the remainder is unexplained. Counted in this sample were around 80,000 clones; 80% to 90% of them appeared once. About 9.4% of the sample rests with the top ten. This specimen was peripheral blood, taken 28 days after the second AZD1222 dose. The receptors here all came from an adult who received the AZD1222 COVID-19 vaccine.

In regard to this clone: Other DNA sequences in this specimen translate into the identical CDR3. The chain links TRBV5-6 to TRBJ1-2, with no clear D. CDR1 is SGHDT, CDR2 YYEEEE, per germline. The CDR3 totals 12 residues. V was cut by 3 bases and J by 8 bases, with 11 bases left in between. CDR3 in DNA: TGTGCCAGCAGCTCGACGGGTTACGGCTACACCTTC. Translating gives CASSSTGYGYTF.

This chain joins TRBV9 and TRBJ1-3, with a tentative D call TRBD1 (6 bases). From germline, CDR1 is SGDLS and CDR2 YYNGEE. V was clipped by 7 bases and J by 5 bases, with 19 bases between them. This CDR3 has 15 amino acids. Here the CDR3 DNA reads TGTGCCAGCGGGAGGAGTTCAGGGGAAAGAAACACCATATATTTT. Amino acid sequence: CASGRSSGERNTIYF. The entire variable domain, with the rest obtained from reference TRBV9 and TRBJ1-3, is as follows: DSGVTQTPKHLITATGQRVTLRCSPRSGDLSVYWYQQSLDQGLQFLIQYYNGEERAKGNILERFSAQQFPDLHSELNLSSLELGDSALYFCASGRSSGERNTIYFGEGSWLTVV.

The chain couples TRBV10-3 to TRBJ2-3; D may be TRBD1 (5 bases). The length of the CDR3 is 16 residues. Per the germline V gene, CDR1 is ENHRY and CDR2 is SYGVKD. V lost 3 bases to trimming and J lost 2 bases, with 15 bases between them. CDR3 sequence (DNA): TGTGCCATCAGTGACATGGGCAGGGCTTACACAGATACGCAGTATTTT. It translates to CAISDMGRAYTDTQYF.

The CDR3 DNA reads TGTGCCAGTAGCCCCTTAGCGGAAGTGAGTAGCGAGCAGTTCTTC. It yields the protein CASSPLAEVSSEQFF. The chain has TRBV19 and TRBJ2-1; weak D call: TRBD2 (6 bases). Germline CDR1 is LNHDA and CDR2 is SQIVND (reference sequence). Between the trimmed V and J ends, which lost 6 bases and 10 bases, there was a span of 22 bases. This CDR3 spans 15 amino acids.

A few counts support this clone. The rearrangement uses TRBV11-2 and TRBJ2-2, with 7 bases fitting TRBD1. The germline V gene encodes CDR1 SGHAT and CDR2 FQNNGV. The CDR3 loop spans 18 amino acids. V gave up 5 bases and J gave up 0 bases; unmatched junction bases: 12. For the CDR3, the DNA is TGTGCCAGCAGCCATCACTTTACCGGGACAGCGAACACCGGGGAGCTGTTTTTT. It translates to CASSHHFTGTANTGELFF.

This clone was counted a single time. CDR3 loop: CASSLTGWEQETQYF. CDR3 DNA: TGTGCCAGCAGTTTGACAGGGTGGGAACAAGAGACCCAGTACTTC. The chain combines TRBV6-5 with TRBJ2-5, with 7 bases that match TRBD1. The V gene end was trimmed by 4 bases and the J gene end by 2 bases; junction bases not matched to a gene: 7. Germline V CDR1 and CDR2: MNHEY, SVGAGI. There are 15 residues in the CDR3.

The table lists this clone with a count of one. V usage is TRBV29-1 and J usage is TRBJ1-1, with D tentatively TRBD1 (5 bases). Trimming shortened V by 1 base and J by 6 bases, and 9 bases separated the two germline ends. The CDR3 consists of 12 residues. From germline, CDR1 is SQVTM and CDR2 ANQGSEA. CDR3 amino acids: CSVEGRTSEAFF. Here the CDR3 DNA reads TGCAGCGTTGAAGGCAGGACATCTGAAGCTTTCTTT.

There are a few counts of this clone. J is TRBJ2-1 and V is TRBV2; 11 positions match TRBD2. The germline V gene has CDR1 SNHLY and CDR2 FYNNEI. The J segment lost 2 bases and the V segment lost 6 bases, leaving 3 bases of the junction unmatched. CDR3 length: 15 amino acids. CDR3 in DNA: TGTGCCAGCAGGATAGCGGGGGGGCCCTACAATGAGCAGTTCTTC. It codes for CASRIAGGPYNEQFF.

The rearrangement uses TRBV7-3 and TRBJ2-2; tentative D call: TRBD1 (5 bases). Germline-derived CDR1 and CDR2 are SGHTA and FQGTGA. The CDR3 has 14 amino acids. The V end was cut by 5 bases, the J end by 6 bases, with 13 bases between. The CDR3 DNA reads as TGTGCCAGCAGCCTGGACCAGGGCTCCGGGGAGCTGTTTTTT. Translation: CASSLDQGSGELFF.

The chain employs TRBV15 and TRBJ2-7, with TRBD2 as a possible D gene (5 bases). Germline values: CDR1 LNHNV, CDR2 YYDKDF (reference sequence). The CDR3 length is 13 residues. The V end lost 0 bases, the J end lost 3 bases, and 6 bases lay between the germline ends. As DNA, the CDR3 is TGTGCCACCAGCAGAGAACGGGGCTACGAGCAGTACTTC. Its translation is CATSRERGYEQYF.

The chain employs TRBV6-1 and TRBJ1-1, with 8 positions matching TRBD1. With 3 bases clipped from V and 1 base from J, the junction kept 10 bases outside the gene matches. The CDR3 spans 17 residues. Per the germline V gene, CDR1 is MNHNS and CDR2 is SASEGT. CDR3 sequence (DNA): TGTGCCAGCAGTGACCCGGGACAGGCCGGGGGGAACACTGAAGCTTTCTTT. Its protein is CASSDPGQAGGNTEAFF.

This clone has a single count. The chain couples TRBV19 to TRBJ2-3; 7 positions agree with TRBD1. V gave up 2 bases and J gave up 0 bases; unmatched junction bases: 5. The germline gives CDR1 LNHDA, CDR2 SQIVND (reference sequence). CDR3 size: 16 residues. The DNA of the CDR3 is TGTGCCAGTAGTATAACAGGGGTGGAGAGCACAGATACGCAGTATTTT. Amino acid sequence: CASSITGVESTDTQYF.

The genes are TRBV3-1 (or the pseudogene TRBV3-2) and TRBJ1-2; D remains unclear. Germline CDR1 LGHDT, CDR2 YNNKEL (reference sequence). The CDR3 runs 12 residues. Trimming removed 1 base at V and 8 bases at J, with 8 bases between. As DNA, the CDR3 is TGTGCCAGCAGCCAAGGTCTCGTGGGCTACACCTTC. This sequence encodes CASSQGLVGYTF.